One sample yielded the 30 T cell receptor beta chains listed below, sequenced in a study of T-cell reconstitution after alpha-beta-depleted transplantation in children. Preparation of the TCRbeta library was carried out with unique molecular identifiers. TCRdb passed the PCR reads through MiXCR, listing each CDR3 protein once. The sample lists 500,000 to 750,000 distinct CDR3 sequences, roughly 27% occurring once. The sample was PBMCs, taken before TCRalphabeta/CD19-depleted stem cell transplant. The receptor set was obtained from a boy younger than two with Wiskott-Aldrich syndrome, due to receive a stem cell transplant.

The V gene is TRBV20-1, the J gene TRBJ2-5, with TRBD1 as a possible D gene (5 bases). CDR1 DFQATT and CDR2 SNEGSKA come from the germline V gene (reference sequence). The CDR3 length is 13 residues. Trimming took 6 bases from V and 2 from J, leaving 13 bases between them. The CDR3 region has the DNA TGCAGTGCCGCGGTCCAGGGACAAGAGACCCAGTACTTC. It yields the protein CSAAVQGQETQYF.

This clonotype has a handful of counts. The chain has TRBV5-1 and TRBJ2-1, with D perhaps TRBD1 or TRBD2 (6 bases each). Per germline, CDR1 SGHRS and CDR2 YFSETQ. With 7 bases removed from V and 10 bases from J, the gap between germline ends came to 18 bases. This CDR3 region has 13 residues. CDR3 amino acids: CASERDTGGEQFF. CDR3 sequence (DNA): TGCGCCAGCGAGAGGGACACCGGAGGGGAGCAGTTCTTC.

This clonotype occurred a few times. CDR3 sequence reads: CASSVAGGDTTQYF. CDR3 nucleotide sequence: TGTGCCAGCAGCGTAGCTGGGGGGGATACGACCCAGTACTTC. This rearrangement joins TRBV9 to TRBJ2-5; 7 bases are a match to TRBD2. The CDR3 runs to 14 residues. The junction had 6 bases not matched to a gene; V was cut back by 0 bases and J by 7 bases. Germline CDR1 is SGDLS and CDR2 is YYNGEE.

The V call is TRBV5-6, the J call TRBJ2-7, with D tentatively TRBD1 or TRBD2 (6 bases each). Germline CDR1 is SGHDT and CDR2 is YYEEEE. V lost 6 bases and J 1 base, leaving 11 bases between the germline ends. This CDR3 is built from 13 residues. The CDR3 protein is CASNWRGSYEQYF. The CDR3 DNA is TGTGCCAGCAACTGGAGGGGGTCCTACGAGCAGTACTTC.

CDR3: CASSEYQGLFF. The CDR3, as DNA: TGTGCCAGCAGTGAATATCAGGGTTTATTCTTC. V is TRBV6-1 and J is TRBJ2-1; perhaps TRBD1 as D (5 bases). The CDR3 extends over 11 amino acids. The V end lost 2 bases, the J end lost 16 bases, and 12 bases lay between the germline ends. Germline loops: CDR1 MNHNS, CDR2 SASEGT.

This clonotype was counted a few times. This chain joins TRBV7-2 and TRBJ2-5; D unclear. The CDR3 is 14 amino acids. CDR1 SGHTA and CDR2 FQGNSA come from the germline V gene. Between the trimmed V and J ends, which lost 7 bases and 0 bases, there was a span of 12 bases. The CDR3 sequence is CASNSQTNQETQYF. The CDR3 nucleotides are TGTGCCAGCAACTCCCAGACCAACCAAGAGACCCAGTACTTC.

This clonotype showed up just once. The V and J genes are TRBV27 and TRBJ2-1; D ambiguous. V lost 6 bases, J lost 4 bases, and 19 bases lay in between. The V gene's germline CDR1 is MNHEY and CDR2 SMNVEV (reference sequence). This CDR3 is built from 16 residues. CDR3 nucleotide sequence: TGTGCCAGCAGCTCTCAAGAATTTGGGCCGTACAATGAGCAGTTCTTC. This translates into CASSSQEFGPYNEQFF.

This clonotype was picked up a small number of times. The chain joins TRBV6-6 to TRBJ1-2, with D uncertain. The germline CDR1 and CDR2 sequences are MNHNY and SVGAGI (reference sequence). The CDR3 has 13 residues. Trimming removed 5 bases at V and 8 bases at J, with 15 bases between. The CDR3 is CASSTRREGGYTF. The CDR3 nucleotides are TGTGCCAGCAGTACCAGACGGGAGGGAGGCTACACCTTC.

This chain links TRBV12-3 or TRBV12-4 with TRBJ2-6; D is uncertain. The CDR3 totals 15 residues. The V end lost 8 bases, the J end lost 0 bases, and 11 bases lay between the germline ends. As DNA, the CDR3 is TGTGCCAGCTGTAGGAGAGACTCTGGGGCCAACGTCCTGACTTTC. Translating gives CASCRRDSGANVLTF.

This clonotype was recorded a few times. V gene TRBV12-3 or TRBV12-4 combines with J gene TRBJ2-3, with 10 bases fitting TRBD2. The CDR3 spans 14 residues. The ends lost 5 bases at V and 5 bases at J; junction bases unmatched: 4. The CDR3 bases are TGTGCCAGCAGTCCAAGCGGGAGGGGAGATACGCAGTATTTT. It specifies CASSPSGRGDTQYF.

The chain recombines TRBV5-1 with TRBJ2-7; the D is unclear. CDR1 is SGHRS and CDR2 is YFSETQ in the germline V gene. V lost 3 bases and J lost 4, with 8 bases in between. The CDR3 sequence is 12 residues long. In DNA, the CDR3 is TGCGCCAGCAGCTCCGACGAATACGAGCAGTACTTC. This encodes CASSSDEYEQYF.

The chain links TRBV19 to TRBJ2-1, with no clear D. Deletions cut 3 bases from V and 5 bases from J, with 17 bases between. CDR3 length equals 16 residues. The germline V gene has CDR1 LNHDA and CDR2 SQIVND (reference sequence). CDR3 bases: TGTGCCAGTAGTATCCGACCCCAAAGAGTGCACAATGAGCAGTTCTTC. Protein sequence: CASSIRPQRVHNEQFF.

This chain connects TRBV25-1 to TRBJ2-7, with D unresolved. This CDR3 is 14 amino acids long. V was cut by 5 bases and J by 2 bases, with 13 bases left in between. The germline CDR1 and CDR2 sequences are MGHDK and SYGVNS. CDR3 residues: CASSSRTVTYEQYF. Written as DNA, the CDR3 is TGTGCCAGCAGTTCCCGGACCGTCACCTACGAGCAGTACTTC.

This chain connects TRBV5-1 to TRBJ2-1; 9 nucleotides line up with TRBD2. The length of the CDR3 is 16 residues. CDR1 and CDR2 from the germline V gene are SGHRS and YFSETQ. After removal of 0 bases from V and 9 bases from J, the junction contained 10 bases not matched to a gene. The CDR3 coding sequence is TGCGCCAGCAGCTTGGCCCGGGCGGGAGGGCCCGGTGAGCAGTTCTTC. It is translated as CASSLARAGGPGEQFF.

The chain couples TRBV24-1 to TRBJ2-1; 7 positions match TRBD2. This CDR3 has 13 amino acids. Germline-derived CDR1 and CDR2 are KGHDR and SFDVKD. Trimming cost V 12 bases and J 5 bases; bases outside gene matches: 9. The CDR3 coding sequence is TGTGCCCCCGCGGGAGTGGGGCACAATGAGCAGTTCTTC. This translates into CAPAGVGHNEQFF.

The V gene is TRBV5-1, the J gene TRBJ2-1; 9 nucleotides agree with TRBD2. The CDR3 has 18 residues. V was clipped by 6 bases and J by 4 bases; unmatched bases: 17. Germline V gives CDR1 SGHRS, CDR2 YFSETQ. CDR3 region: CASNTGLAHKLKYNEQFF. Here the CDR3 DNA reads TGCGCCAGCAATACAGGACTAGCGCACAAATTAAAATACAATGAGCAGTTCTTC.

This clonotype has just a few counts. The V gene is TRBV5-1, the J gene TRBJ2-7; a possible D gene is TRBD2 (7 bases). Trimming took off 3 bases at V and 2 bases at J, with 21 bases between the two ends. From germline, CDR1 is SGHRS and CDR2 YFSETQ. The CDR3 covers 17 residues. CDR3 protein: CASSWGPTGEGAYEQYF. The CDR3 bases are TGCGCCAGCAGCTGGGGTCCTACCGGGGAGGGGGCCTACGAGCAGTACTTC.

The chain links TRBV6-1 to TRBJ2-7; 13 bases agree with TRBD2. The CDR3 extends over 15 amino acids. Germline values: CDR1 MNHNS, CDR2 SASEGT. J was trimmed by 9 bases and V by 5 bases; bases with no gene match: 10. This CDR3 is CASSRRLAGGEGQYF. The CDR3 DNA reads as TGTGCCAGCAGTCGCAGACTAGCGGGAGGCGAAGGGCAGTACTTC.

This chain uses TRBV10-3 with TRBJ2-2; either TRBD1 or TRBD2 may fit D (5 bases each). Trimming left V 6 bases short and J 4 bases short, with 12 bases between. Per germline, CDR1 ENHRY and CDR2 SYGVKD. There are 14 residues in the CDR3. Here the CDR3 DNA reads TGTGCCATCAGCACCGGGACGGCCACCGGGGAGCTGTTTTTT. Translated, it gives CAISTGTATGELFF.

This clonotype was counted a few times. The junction does not match germline at one end; this may be a read error. This chain joins TRBV20-1 and TRBJ2-7; maybe TRBD2 (6 bases). Germline CDR1 and CDR2: DFQATT and SNEGSKA (reference sequence). The CDR3 is made up of 11 amino acids. The CDR3 DNA is TGCAGTGCTAGAGATATGACTAGTGCTTCGTTC. Its protein product is CSARDMTSASF.

V is TRBV20-1 and J is TRBJ2-5; D is unclear. Per germline, CDR1 DFQATT and CDR2 SNEGSKA (reference sequence). V was cut by 0 bases and J by 1 base, with 12 bases left in between. This CDR3 comprises 15 residues. The CDR3: CSARDRAGAQETQYF. Here the CDR3 DNA reads TGCAGTGCTAGAGATCGCGCAGGAGCCCAAGAGACCCAGTACTTC.

CDR3 amino acids: CSATWGVAKNIQYF. For the CDR3, the DNA is TGCAGTGCTACGTGGGGGGTAGCCAAAAACATTCAGTACTTC. The V gene is TRBV20-1, the J gene TRBJ2-4; TRBD2 might be the D (6 bases). This CDR3 contains 14 residues. Germline V gives CDR1 DFQATT, CDR2 SNEGSKA (reference sequence). Deletions cut 4 bases from V and 0 bases from J, with 10 bases between.

This chain joins TRBV5-1 and TRBJ2-1; 9 positions agree with TRBD2. This CDR3 region has 15 residues. V lost 3 bases to trimming and J lost 3 bases; unmatched junction nucleotides: 4. Germline CDR1 reads SGHRS; CDR2 reads YFSETQ. CDR3 sequence reads: CASSYLAGIYNEQFF. CDR3 nucleotide sequence: TGCGCCAGCAGCTATCTAGCGGGGATCTACAATGAGCAGTTCTTC.

The chain uses TRBV7-2 and TRBJ1-3; D unresolved. V was trimmed by 4 bases and J by 4 bases, leaving 8 bases between them. The CDR3 is 13 residues long. Germline V lookup: CDR1 SGHTA, CDR2 FQGNSA. The DNA for the CDR3 is TGTGCCAGCAGCTCTTCGATCGGAAACACCATATATTTT. It specifies CASSSSIGNTIYF.

The CDR3 DNA reads as TGCGCCAGCAGTCCAGGACAGGCCCCCGGGGAGCTGTTTTTT. It translates to CASSPGQAPGELFF. The chain uses TRBV5-1 and TRBJ2-2; 7 positions match TRBD1. The CDR3 loop spans 14 amino acids. Losses at the gene ends were 5 bases for V and 6 bases for J; bases not matched to a gene: 7. The germline gives CDR1 SGHRS, CDR2 YFSETQ.

The chain uses TRBV5-1 and TRBJ2-7, with 12 nucleotides matching TRBD2. The J segment lost 2 bases and the V segment lost 1 base, leaving 7 bases of the junction unmatched. Germline loops: CDR1 SGHRS, CDR2 YFSETQ. The CDR3 length is 17 residues. The CDR3 bases are TGCGCCAGCAGCTTGCCCGCGACTAGCGGGGGACCCTACGAGCAGTACTTC. Its protein product is CASSLPATSGGPYEQYF.

V gene TRBV20-1 combines with J gene TRBJ2-2, with TRBD2 matching over 10 bases. With 0 bases clipped from V and 6 bases from J, the junction kept 1 base outside the gene matches. The CDR3 runs 14 residues. CDR1 and CDR2 (germline): DFQATT, SNEGSKA (reference sequence). CDR3 bases: TGCAGTGCTAGAGATGGGACTAGCGCCGGGGAGCTGTTTTTT. This codes for CSARDGTSAGELFF.

This clonotype was observed a few times. The chain employs TRBV5-1 and TRBJ2-2; perhaps TRBD1 as D (6 bases). V dropped 4 bases and J dropped 2 bases, with 12 bases sitting between them. This CDR3 has 15 amino acids. Germline assignment: CDR1 SGHRS and CDR2 YFSETQ. Written as DNA, the CDR3 is TGCGCCAGCAGCCCGGGACATCTCAACACCGGGGAGCTGTTTTTT. Translation gives CASSPGHLNTGELFF.

The DNA for the CDR3 is TGCAGTGCTAGAGAGGTGGCTAGAAATACGCAGTATTTT. It yields the protein CSAREVARNTQYF. This chain connects TRBV20-1 to TRBJ2-3; D is ambiguous. Per the germline V gene, CDR1 is DFQATT and CDR2 is SNEGSKA (reference sequence). The CDR3 runs to 13 residues. Trimming stripped 0 bases from V and 7 bases from J, with 11 bases between.

This clonotype has only a few counts. V usage is TRBV27 and J usage is TRBJ2-6; the D call may be TRBD1 or TRBD2 (5 bases each). V was shortened by 7 bases and J by 0 bases, with 16 bases between the two germline ends. The V gene's germline CDR1 is MNHEY and CDR2 SMNVEV (reference sequence). The CDR3 sequence is 17 residues long. The CDR3 DNA follows: TGTGCCAGCACCCCGGGACGGCAGTTCTCTGGGGCCAACGTCCTGACTTTC. It yields the protein CASTPGRQFSGANVLTF.